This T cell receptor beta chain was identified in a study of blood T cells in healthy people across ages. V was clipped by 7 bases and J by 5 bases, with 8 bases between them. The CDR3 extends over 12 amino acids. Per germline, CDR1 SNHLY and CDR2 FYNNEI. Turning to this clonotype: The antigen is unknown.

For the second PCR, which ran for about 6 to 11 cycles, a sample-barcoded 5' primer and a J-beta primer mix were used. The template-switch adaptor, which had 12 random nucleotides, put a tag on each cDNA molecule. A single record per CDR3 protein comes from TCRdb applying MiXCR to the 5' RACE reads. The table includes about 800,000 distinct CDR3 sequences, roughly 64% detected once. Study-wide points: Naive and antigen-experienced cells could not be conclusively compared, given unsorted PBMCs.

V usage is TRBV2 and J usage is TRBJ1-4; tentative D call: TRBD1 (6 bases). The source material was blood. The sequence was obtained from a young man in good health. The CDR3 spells CASNRENEKLFF. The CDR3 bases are TGTGCCAGCAACAGGGAGAATGAAAAACTGTTTTTT. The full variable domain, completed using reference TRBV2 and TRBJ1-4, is EPEVTQTPSHQVTQMGQEVILRCVPISNHLYFYWYRQILGQKVEFLVSFYNNEISEKSEIFDDQFSVERPDGSNFTLKIRSTKLEDSAMYFCASNRENEKLFFGSGTQLSVL.